The 13 T cell receptor beta chains below come from one sample, sequenced in a study of CD8+ T cells in alopecia areata. Extraction and reverse transcription of RNA yielded cDNA as the sequencing template. TCRdb keeps only in-frame clones here, not all; method: immunoSEQ multiplex PCR. The sample includes roughly 230,000 clones, over 40% seen only once; the top ten take around 2.5%. Treatment in this sample: oral pan-JAK inhibitor, 5-10 mg twice daily. The sequenced sample was CD4+ T cells sorted from blood, obtained around week 36, from a patient treated with tofacitinib. The source of these receptors is a human donor with alopecia areata.

This clone has a handful of counts. DNA of the CDR3: TGCAGCTCCCGCGAGCCGTTGCTTTCCTACAATGAGCAGTTCTTC. Protein: CSSREPLLSYNEQFF. V and J are TRBV29-1 and TRBJ2-1; D is unresolved. Trimming removed 8 bases at V and 1 base at J, with 18 bases between. The length of the CDR3 is 15 residues. Germline CDR1 and CDR2: SQVTM and ANQGSEA.

The chain links TRBV30 to TRBJ2-2; TRBD2 matches at 9 bases. This CDR3 is 16 amino acids long. CDR1 is GTSNPN and CDR2 is SVGIG in the germline V gene (reference sequence). V trimming: 1 base; J trimming: 4 bases; junction bases outside the gene matches: 7. CDR3 residues: CAWSGASGTLTGELFF. CDR3 in DNA: TGTGCCTGGAGTGGTGCTAGCGGGACCCTCACCGGGGAGCTGTTTTTT.

In its sample, this clone was seen a few times. This chain connects TRBV29-1 to TRBJ2-1; 7 bases fit TRBD1. Germline CDR1 is SQVTM and CDR2 is ANQGSEA. The V segment lost 5 bases and the J segment 2 bases; nucleotides outside the gene matches: 3. The length of the CDR3 is 13 residues. CDR3 sequence: CSVRDRAYNEQFF. The DNA for the CDR3 is TGCAGCGTTCGTGACAGGGCCTACAATGAGCAGTTCTTC.

In DNA form, the CDR3 reads TGCGCCAGCAGCTTTCTGGGAGGGAGCTCCTACAATGAGCAGTTCTTC. This translates into CASSFLGGSSYNEQFF. The chain links TRBV5-1 to TRBJ2-1; 7 nucleotides line up with TRBD2. The CDR3 sequence is 16 residues long. J was trimmed by 0 bases and V by 2 bases; bases with no gene match: 5. Germline V lookup: CDR1 SGHRS, CDR2 YFSETQ.

The sample holds a few counts of this clone. The chain carries TRBV13 and TRBJ1-1; tentative D call: TRBD1 (5 bases). V shed 5 bases and J shed 1 base, with 14 bases lying between them. This CDR3 spans 15 amino acids. Germline lookup yields CDR1 PRHDT and CDR2 FYEKMQ (reference sequence). CDR3 nucleotide sequence: TGTGCCAGCAGCGCTGGCCCTGGGGGGAACACTGAAGCTTTCTTT. As protein: CASSAGPGGNTEAFF.

This sequence joins TRBV4-1 and TRBJ2-7; 11 bases are shared with TRBD1. The CDR3 extends over 15 amino acids. Per germline, CDR1 MGHRA and CDR2 YSYEKL. J gave up 3 bases and V 2 bases, and 3 bases lay outside the gene matches. In nucleotides, the CDR3 is TGCGCCAGCAGCCAACGGGACAGGGGGAACTACGAGCAGTACTTC. Amino acid sequence: CASSQRDRGNYEQYF.

This clone has ten or more counts. This chain uses TRBV7-9 with TRBJ2-7; 8 bases are shared with TRBD2. The V segment lost 5 bases and the J segment 4 bases; nucleotides outside the gene matches: 13. Per germline, CDR1 SEHNR and CDR2 FQNEAQ (reference sequence). The CDR3 is 16 amino acids. CDR3 bases: TGTGCCAGCAGCCCCACGGGCAAGCGGGAGTCGTACGAGCAGTACTTC. It codes for CASSPTGKRESYEQYF.

The chain carries TRBV29-1 and TRBJ2-4; D not certain. The V end lost 3 bases, the J end lost 0 bases, and 3 bases lay between the germline ends. CDR1 SQVTM and CDR2 ANQGSEA come from the germline V gene. This CDR3 is 12 amino acids long. The DNA of the CDR3 is TGCAGCGTTGAGTTAGCCAAAAACATTCAGTACTTC. It is translated as CSVELAKNIQYF.

This clone occurred a few times. J is TRBJ2-6 and V is TRBV19; D may be TRBD2 (6 bases). Germline V gene data show CDR1 as LNHDA and CDR2 as SQIVND (reference sequence). The CDR3 extends over 16 amino acids. The V gene lost 5 bases and the J gene lost 4 bases, with 15 bases spanning the gap. CDR3: CASSWLRGSGANVLTF. The DNA for the CDR3 is TGTGCCAGTAGTTGGTTGCGGGGATCAGGGGCCAACGTCCTGACTTTC.

The chain joins TRBV6-5 to TRBJ2-1; D could derive from TRBD1 or TRBD2 (6 bases each). Per the germline V gene, CDR1 is MNHEY and CDR2 is SVGAGI. The V and J ends lost 0 bases and 8 bases respectively, with 17 bases between them. CDR3 length: 16 residues. The CDR3 DNA sequence: TGTGCCAGCAGTTACTCGTTTACTAGGGGGGTCGATGAGCAGTTCTTC. Translation: CASSYSFTRGVDEQFF.

This clone has more than one count but fewer than ten. The chain joins TRBV11-1 to TRBJ2-4, with D perhaps matching TRBD2 (5 bases). The CDR3 is 16 amino acids. Trimming removed 3 bases at V and 0 bases at J, with 12 bases between. The germline V gene has CDR1 SGHAT and CDR2 FQDESV (reference sequence). The CDR3 loop is CASSFGISGAKNIQYF. In nucleotides, the CDR3 is TGTGCCAGCAGCTTCGGGATTAGTGGAGCCAAAAACATTCAGTACTTC.

The chain is built from TRBV7-2 and TRBJ1-2, with D perhaps TRBD1 (6 bases). CDR3 length: 13 amino acids. The V end was cut by 5 bases, the J end by 8 bases, with 15 bases between. Germline CDR1 and CDR2: SGHTA and FQGNSA. DNA for the CDR3: TGTGCCAGCAGCATGGGGCAGGGGAGCGGCTACACCTTC. Translated: CASSMGQGSGYTF.

A remark on this clone: The sample contains more than one DNA sequence encoding this CDR3. The chain uses TRBV29-1 and TRBJ2-5; the D is unclear. Germline V gene sequence: CDR1 SQVTM, CDR2 ANQGSEA. V was pared by 6 bases and J by 5 bases, with 19 bases between. CDR3 size: 14 residues. For the CDR3, the DNA is TGCAGCGTCGATGATAGATTAGTATCGGAGACCCAGTACTTC. It encodes CSVDDRLVSETQYF.